This entry is about one T cell receptor beta chain. Its antigen is not identified. This entry belongs to a study of response to subunit inactivated influenza vaccine. The CDR3 covers 13 residues. Germline assignment: CDR1 DFQATT and CDR2 SNEGSKA (reference sequence). V shed 5 bases and J 0 bases; nucleotides not matched to a gene: 3. Whole-study findings and limits: New T cells are recruited in small numbers by each seasonal influenza vaccination, according to the authors' suggestion.

TCRdb independently ran MiXCR on the RT-PCR reads; one entry per CDR3 protein. This table holds roughly 180,000 distinct CDR3 sequences, nearly 9.5% found once. The TCR sequence derives from a man in his fifties or sixties who received an inactivated influenza vaccine. The specimen was non-naive T cells sorted from PBMCs, collected on the day of vaccination. V and J are TRBV20-1 and TRBJ1-1; 7 bases align to TRBD1. CDR3 sequence (DNA): TGCAGTGCTCGGGACAGACTGAACACTGAAGCTTTCTTT. It translates to CSARDRLNTEAFF.